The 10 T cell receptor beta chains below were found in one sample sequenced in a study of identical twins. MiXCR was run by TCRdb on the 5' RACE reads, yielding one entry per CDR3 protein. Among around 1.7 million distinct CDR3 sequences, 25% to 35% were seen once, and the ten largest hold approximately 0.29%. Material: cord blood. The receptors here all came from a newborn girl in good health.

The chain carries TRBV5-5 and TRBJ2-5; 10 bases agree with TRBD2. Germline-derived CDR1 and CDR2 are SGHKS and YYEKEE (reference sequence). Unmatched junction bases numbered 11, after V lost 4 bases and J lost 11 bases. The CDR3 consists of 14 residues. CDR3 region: CASSLPSGRRWQYF. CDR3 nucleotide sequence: TGTGCCAGCAGCCTGCCTAGCGGGAGACGGTGGCAGTACTTC.

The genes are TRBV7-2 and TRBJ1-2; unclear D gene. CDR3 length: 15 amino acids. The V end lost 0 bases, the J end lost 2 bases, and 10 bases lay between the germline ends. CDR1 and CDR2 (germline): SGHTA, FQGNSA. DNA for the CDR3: TGTGCCAGCAGCTTAGCGCGCAATGGGAACTATGGCTACACCTTC. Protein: CASSLARNGNYGYTF.

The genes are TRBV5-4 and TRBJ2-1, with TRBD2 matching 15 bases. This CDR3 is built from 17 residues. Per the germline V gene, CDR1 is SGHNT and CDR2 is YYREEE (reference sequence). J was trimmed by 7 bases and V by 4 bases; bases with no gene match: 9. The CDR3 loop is CASSHLTGTSGRNEQFF. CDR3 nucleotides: TGTGCCAGCAGCCATCTAACCGGGACTAGCGGGAGGAATGAGCAGTTCTTC.

Here the CDR3 DNA reads TGTGCTAGTGGTTTGGGGAGTAGCACAGATACGCAGTATTTT. As protein: CASGLGSSTDTQYF. V is TRBV12-5 and J is TRBJ2-3; D gene unclear. The CDR3 extends over 14 amino acids. V lost 1 base to trimming and J lost 0 bases, with 5 bases between them. Germline V gene sequence: CDR1 LGHNT, CDR2 FRNRAP.

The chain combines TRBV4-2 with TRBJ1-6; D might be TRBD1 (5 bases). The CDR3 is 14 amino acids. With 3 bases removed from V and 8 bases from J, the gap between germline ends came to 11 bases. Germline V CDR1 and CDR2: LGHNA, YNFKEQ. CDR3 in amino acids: CASSHPGEYSPLHF. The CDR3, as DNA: TGTGCCAGCAGCCACCCGGGGGAGTATTCACCCCTCCACTTT.

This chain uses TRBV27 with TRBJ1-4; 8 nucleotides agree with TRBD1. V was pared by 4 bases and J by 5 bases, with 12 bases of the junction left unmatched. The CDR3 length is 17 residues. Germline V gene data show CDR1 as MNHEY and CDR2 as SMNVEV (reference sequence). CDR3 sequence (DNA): TGTGCCAGCAGTTCCAAACTTACAGGGGGAGGGAATGAAAAACTGTTTTTT. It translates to CASSSKLTGGGNEKLFF. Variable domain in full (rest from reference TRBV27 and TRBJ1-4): EAQVTQNPRYLITVTGKKLTVTCSQNMNHEYMSWYRQDPGLGLRQIYYSMNVEVTDKGDVPEGYKVSRKEKRNFPLILESPSPNQTSLYFCASSSKLTGGGNEKLFFGSGTQLSVL.

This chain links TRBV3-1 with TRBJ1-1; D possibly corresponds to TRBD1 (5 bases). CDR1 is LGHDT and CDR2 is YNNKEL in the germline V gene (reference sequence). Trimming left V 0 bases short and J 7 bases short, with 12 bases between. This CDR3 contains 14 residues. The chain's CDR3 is CASSQDWGRYEAFF. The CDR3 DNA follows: TGTGCCAGCAGCCAAGACTGGGGACGGTATGAAGCTTTCTTT. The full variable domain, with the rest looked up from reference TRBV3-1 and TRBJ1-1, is DTAVSQTPKYLVTQMGNDKSIKCEQNLGHDTMYWYKQDSKKFLKIMFSYNNKELIINETVPNRFSPKSPDKAHLNLHINSLELGDSAVYFCASSQDWGRYEAFFGQGTRLTVV.

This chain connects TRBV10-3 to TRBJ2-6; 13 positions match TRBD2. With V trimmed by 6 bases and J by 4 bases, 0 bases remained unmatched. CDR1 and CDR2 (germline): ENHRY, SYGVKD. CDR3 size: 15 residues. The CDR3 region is CAIRTSGRGANVLTF. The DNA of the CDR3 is TGTGCCATCAGGACTAGCGGGAGGGGGGCCAACGTCCTGACTTTC.

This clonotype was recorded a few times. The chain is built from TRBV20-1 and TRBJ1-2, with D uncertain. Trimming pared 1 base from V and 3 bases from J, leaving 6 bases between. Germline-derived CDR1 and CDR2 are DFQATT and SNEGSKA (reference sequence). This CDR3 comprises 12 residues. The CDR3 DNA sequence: TGCAGTGCTAGAGGGACCTACTATGGCTACACCTTC. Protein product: CSARGTYYGYTF.

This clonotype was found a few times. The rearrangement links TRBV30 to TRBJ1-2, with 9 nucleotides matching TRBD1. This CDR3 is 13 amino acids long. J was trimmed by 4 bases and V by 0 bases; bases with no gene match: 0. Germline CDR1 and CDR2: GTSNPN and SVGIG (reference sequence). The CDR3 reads CAWSVDRGYGYTF. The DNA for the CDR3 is TGTGCCTGGAGTGTGGACAGGGGCTATGGCTACACCTTC.